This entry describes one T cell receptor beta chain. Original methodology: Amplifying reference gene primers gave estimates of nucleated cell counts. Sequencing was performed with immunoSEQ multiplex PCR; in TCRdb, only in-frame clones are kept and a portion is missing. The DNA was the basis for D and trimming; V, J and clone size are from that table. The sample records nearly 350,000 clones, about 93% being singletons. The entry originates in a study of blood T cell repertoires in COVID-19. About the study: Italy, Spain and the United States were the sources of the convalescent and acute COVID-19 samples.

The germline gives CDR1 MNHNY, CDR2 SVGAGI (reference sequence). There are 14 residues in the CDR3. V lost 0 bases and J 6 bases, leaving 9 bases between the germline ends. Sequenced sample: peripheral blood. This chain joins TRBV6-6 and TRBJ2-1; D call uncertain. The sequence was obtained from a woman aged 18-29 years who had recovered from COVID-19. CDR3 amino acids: CASSYSKTTNEQFF. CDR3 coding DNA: TGTGCCAGCAGTTACTCGAAGACAACCAATGAGCAGTTCTTC.